The 17 T cell receptor beta chains below come from one sample, sequenced in a study of blood T cell repertoires in COVID-19. Only in-frame clones appear in the TCRdb table, and some are missing; sequencing was by immunoSEQ multiplex PCR. This table has fewer than 250,000 clones, about 85% appearing once. The sequenced material came from peripheral blood. Receptor source: a woman aged 55-70 years with active or convalescent COVID-19.

V is TRBV18 and J is TRBJ1-1; 7 bases agree with TRBD1. Trimming removed 5 bases from V and 1 base from J; junction bases left unmatched: 1. Germline CDR1 and CDR2: KGHSH and LQKENI. The CDR3 has 13 amino acids. The CDR3 nucleotides read TGTGCCAGCTCATCAGGGGGGAACACTGAAGCTTTCTTT. Protein sequence: CASSSGGNTEAFF.

This chain uses TRBV6-4 with TRBJ1-6; D is possibly TRBD1 (5 bases). The V gene's germline CDR1 is MRHNA and CDR2 SNTAGT. The length of the CDR3 is 13 residues. V lost 0 bases to trimming and J lost 9 bases, with 6 bases between them. The CDR3 nucleotides read TGTGCCAGCAGTGACTCGGGGGGTTCACCCCTCCACTTT. Amino acids: CASSDSGGSPLHF.

The chain has TRBV7-6 and TRBJ1-2; weak D call: TRBD1 (6 bases). The ends were cut back, 4 bases at V and 5 bases at J, with 17 bases in the middle. The CDR3 covers 15 residues. Germline V gene lookup returns CDR1 SGHVS and CDR2 FNYEAQ. The CDR3 nucleotides read TGTGCCAGCAGCTCACAGGGATTCGGGTATTATGGCTACACCTTC. Translated: CASSSQGFGYYGYTF.

In its sample, this clone was seen once. V is TRBV11-3 and J is TRBJ2-3; no reliable D call. The CDR3 loop spans 15 amino acids. V was cut by 1 base and J by 2 bases, with 10 bases left in between. Germline V gene lookup returns CDR1 SGHNT and CDR2 YENEEA. Here the CDR3 reads CASSLAGLTTDTQYF. The CDR3 DNA sequence: TGTGCCAGCAGCTTAGCGGGTCTCACCACAGATACGCAGTATTTT. Looking up the rest from reference TRBV11-3 and TRBJ2-3 gives the full variable domain: EAGVVQSPRYKIIEKKQPVAFWCNPISGHNTLYWYLQNLGQGPELLIRYENEEAVDDSQLPKDRFSAERLKGVDSTLKIQPAELGDSAVYLCASSLAGLTTDTQYFGPGTRLTVL.

The chain couples TRBV5-1 to TRBJ1-6; D is ambiguous. This CDR3 is built from 14 residues. Germline-derived CDR1 and CDR2 are SGHRS and YFSETQ. Deletions cut 4 bases from V and 14 bases from J, with 19 bases between. CDR3 protein: CASSQWAVDGSLHF. The CDR3 bases are TGCGCCAGCAGCCAATGGGCCGTTGACGGATCCCTCCACTTT.

Points on this clone: The junction departs from germline at one end; a sequencing error may be responsible. This rearrangement joins TRBV7-7 to TRBJ2-1, with D possibly called TRBD1 or TRBD2 (5 bases each). Germline loops: CDR1 SSHAT, CDR2 FNYEAQ (reference sequence). The length of the CDR3 is 14 residues. CDR3 in amino acids: CASSLEGSYNEQFF. The CDR3 bases are TGTGCTAGCAGCTTAGAGGGGTCCTACAATGAGCAGTTCTTC.

The rearrangement links TRBV10-2 to TRBJ1-2; D remains unclear. The length of the CDR3 is 13 residues. Germline V CDR1 and CDR2: WSHSY, SAAADI. V dropped 2 bases and J dropped 0 bases, with 4 bases sitting between them. The CDR3 sequence is CASSETANYGYTF. CDR3 bases: TGCGCCAGCAGTGAGACAGCTAACTATGGCTACACCTTC.

The J gene is TRBJ2-5, the V gene TRBV5-6; the match to TRBD1 covers 7 bases. Germline trimming cut 3 bases from V and 4 bases from J; bases unmatched to any gene: 12. Germline CDR1 and CDR2: SGHDT and YYEEEE. The CDR3 covers 16 residues. This CDR3 is CASSSLQGPEGETQYF. In DNA, the CDR3 is TGTGCCAGCAGCTCGCTACAGGGGCCTGAGGGAGAGACCCAGTACTTC.

This chain links TRBV6-5 with TRBJ2-5; D might be TRBD1 (5 bases). Germline V gives CDR1 MNHEY, CDR2 SVGAGI. Trimming left V 2 bases short and J 3 bases short, with 13 bases between. The CDR3 spans 15 residues. In nucleotides, the CDR3 is TGTGCCAGCAGTTACCTCAGGATAGGGGAAGAGACCCAGTACTTC. It translates to CASSYLRIGEETQYF.

J is TRBJ1-2 and V is TRBV5-8; 8 bases are a match to TRBD1. The CDR3 has 15 amino acids. J gave up 4 bases and V 0 bases, and 5 bases lay outside the gene matches. Germline V CDR1 and CDR2: SGHTS, YDEGEE. The CDR3 DNA reads TGTGCCAGCAGCTTGGGTTCAGGGGGCGGCTATGGCTACACCTTC. Amino acid sequence: CASSLGSGGGYGYTF.

The chain links TRBV5-1 to TRBJ2-5; TRBD2 matches 10 bases. CDR1 SGHRS and CDR2 YFSETQ come from the germline V gene. The junction had 4 bases not matched to a gene; V was cut back by 3 bases and J by 2 bases. The CDR3 has 15 residues. The CDR3 DNA reads as TGCGCCAGCAGCTCGGGACTAGCGACACAAGAGACCCAGTACTTC. Translation: CASSSGLATQETQYF.

This clone showed up just once. This chain links TRBV6-5 with TRBJ1-2; TRBD1 aligns across 9 bases. CDR1 MNHEY and CDR2 SVGAGI come from the germline V gene. This CDR3 has 16 amino acids. V gave up 2 bases and J gave up 4 bases; unmatched junction bases: 8. The CDR3 DNA reads TGTGCCAGCAGTTACGGGGACAGGGAGGTTCGCTATGGCTACACCTTC. Translated, it gives CASSYGDREVRYGYTF.

This sequence joins TRBV5-1 and TRBJ1-4, with 8 positions matching TRBD1. There are 15 residues in the CDR3. The junction had 7 bases not matched to a gene; V was cut back by 5 bases and J by 4 bases. The germline V gene encodes CDR1 SGHRS and CDR2 YFSETQ. The CDR3, as DNA: TGCGCCAGCAGTGTGCAGGGGGCGGGTAATGAAAAACTGTTTTTT. Protein product: CASSVQGAGNEKLFF.

The chain has TRBV27 and TRBJ1-2; TRBD1 matches at 8 bases. The CDR3 contains 14 residues. The ends lost 2 bases at V and 4 bases at J; junction bases unmatched: 3. CDR1 is MNHEY, CDR2 SMNVEV, per germline (reference sequence). The CDR3 region is CASSLQGAGYGYTF. The CDR3 coding sequence is TGTGCCAGCAGTTTACAGGGGGCCGGCTATGGCTACACCTTC.

The chain recombines TRBV19 with TRBJ1-2; TRBD1 aligns across 12 bases. Trimming at V came to 5 bases and at J to 7 bases, leaving 5 bases not matched to a gene. CDR3 length: 14 amino acids. Germline V CDR1 and CDR2: LNHDA, SQIVND (reference sequence). The CDR3 coding sequence is TGTGCCAGTAGTGTGGGACAGGGGGCTGTTGGCTACACCTTC. It codes for CASSVGQGAVGYTF.

The chain joins TRBV18 to TRBJ2-7; the match to TRBD1 covers 7 bases. Unmatched junction bases numbered 5, after V lost 3 bases and J lost 6 bases. The CDR3 sequence is 13 residues long. Germline CDR1 KGHSH, CDR2 LQKENI. The CDR3 DNA is TGTGCCAGCTCACCGGCATACAGGGGCGAGCAGTACGTC. This translates into CASSPAYRGEQYV.

This rearrangement joins TRBV24-1 to TRBJ1-5, with D possibly TRBD1 on 5 matching bases. Germline lookup yields CDR1 KGHDR and CDR2 SFDVKD. Between the trimmed V and J ends, which lost 5 bases and 2 bases, there was a span of 12 bases. This CDR3 spans 15 amino acids. The CDR3 DNA is TGTGCCACCAGTGCCGGGGGGTCGGGCAATCAGCCCCAGCATTTT. Translated: CATSAGGSGNQPQHF.